This is a list of T cell receptor beta chains from one sample in a study of glioma-infiltrating T cells. TCRdb called the multiplex PCR reads again in MiXCR, with one record for every CDR3 protein. The sample lists 100,000 to 150,000 distinct CDR3 sequences, approximately 25% occurring once. The sample consisted of glioma tissue, nonneoplastic brain tissue, or PBMCs (not recorded which). All receptors come from a human donor with low-grade glioma or glioblastoma, undergoing nonglioma brain surgery, or in good health (not recorded which). The CDR3 runs from the conserved cysteine through the conserved F or W. The order of the fields is V gene, J gene, CDR3 protein.

TRBV5-4	TRBJ2-7	CASRGQVNCYEQYF
TRBV18	TRBJ2-7	CASSPGLAGSSYEQYF
TRBV7-9	TRBJ2-7	CAYSGTSEYEQYF
TRBV25-1	TRBJ2-3	CASSEASRTGTDTQYF
TRBV6-1	TRBJ1-5	CASRATGRSNQPQHF
TRBV11-1	TRBJ2-1	CASSLLSGSAYNEQFF
TRBV10-3	TRBJ2-2	CAISEGQGDGELFF
TRBV19	TRBJ1-1	CASRVTGSTEAFF
TRBV27	TRBJ2-7	CASSLSQGPLYEQYF
TRBV30	TRBJ2-7	CARGQGYEQYF
TRBV7-2	TRBJ1-2	CASSSDRGSYGYTF
TRBV7-8	TRBJ2-7	CASSLDVGLGYEQYF
TRBV20-1	TRBJ1-4	CSARDLRQGHEKLFF
TRBV20-1	TRBJ1-1	CRSREDTEAFF
TRBV5-5	TRBJ2-3	CASGLDTGDTDTQYF
TRBV12-3/TRBV12-4	TRBJ2-7	CASSPGQVRFDEQYF
TRBV7-2	TRBJ1-2	CASSSTSWVGGYTF
TRBV18	TRBJ1-1	CASSPQDQAFF
TRBV14	TRBJ2-1	CASSQDPTGTQRGIEQFF
TRBV7-9	TRBJ2-1	CASSLRTSGTNNEQFF
TRBV11-2	TRBJ2-2	CASSFSKAGFYTGELFF
TRBV27	TRBJ1-1	CASSPRGGSTEAFF
TRBV20-1	TRBJ1-1	CSAPTPNTEAFF
TRBV7-3	TRBJ2-7	CASSLWVGSSYEQYF
TRBV29-1	TRBJ2-3	CSGLAGSSDTQYF
TRBV29-1	TRBJ2-5	CSVVLVQAQETQYF
TRBV6-1	TRBJ2-5	CASSEESAGETQYF
TRBV7-2	TRBJ2-7	CASSPMTHGANEQYF
TRBV7-2	TRBJ2-3	CASSLGGGSAGQDTQYF
TRBV15	TRBJ2-1	CATSRGRDGGNEQFF
TRBV5-6	TRBJ2-3	CASSLVRAGSTDTQYF
TRBV19	TRBJ2-5	CASGGRVQETQYF
TRBV7-3	TRBJ2-1	CASSRGPPSGLNEQFF
TRBV12-3/TRBV12-4	TRBJ2-1	CASRPTGGNEQFF
TRBV25-1	TRBJ1-1	CASSERQRTEAFF
TRBV4-3	TRBJ2-2	CASRMGGRTGELFF
TRBV10-3	TRBJ2-6	CAISEYPGQSVTGANVLTF
TRBV20-1	TRBJ2-3	CSAADRTSTDTQYF
TRBV7-3	TRBJ2-2	CASSLMGQSTGELFF
TRBV28	TRBJ2-7	CASSIIEPYEQYF
TRBV27	TRBJ2-5	CASRPGQGRETQYF
TRBV20-1	TRBJ2-1	CSARDGPSGSEQFF
TRBV3-1	TRBJ2-1	CASSQETSSGEQFF
TRBV15	TRBJ1-3	CATSGAGTIYSGNTIYF
TRBV7-2	TRBJ1-2	CASSRDRGRTNYGYTF
TRBV4-1	TRBJ2-5	CVSSQLETQYF
TRBV7-9	TRBJ1-4	CASSFGREEKLFF
TRBV27	TRBJ2-7	CASSPGTVYEQYF
TRBV12-3/TRBV12-4	TRBJ2-7	CASSSWDRVANEQYF